This T cell receptor (beta chain) derives from a study of early T cells in non-severe SARS-CoV-2 infection. Study-wide background: Sequenced material consisted of bulk RNA (from unsorted whole blood), and chains were unpaired.

This clonotype was recorded only once. From the 5' RACE reads, TCRdb called clonotypes with MiXCR, one entry per CDR3 protein. Here the sample spans tens of thousands of distinct CDR3 sequences, about 14% being singletons. CDR1 and CDR2 (germline): SSHAT, FNYEAQ (reference sequence). With 1 base clipped from V and 5 bases from J, the junction kept 11 bases outside the gene matches. The CDR3 totals 19 residues. The clonotype originates from an adult who was a healthcare worker with PCR-confirmed SARS-CoV-2 infection or an uninfected control (not recorded which). The sample in question was whole blood, obtained at baseline. The genes are TRBV7-7 and TRBJ2-2, with 12 bases that match TRBD2. The chain's CDR3 is CASSLDQGRLAGDTGELFF. For the CDR3, the DNA is TGTGCCAGCAGCTTAGACCAGGGACGACTAGCGGGAGATACCGGGGAGCTGTTTTTT.